The 25 T cell receptor beta chains given below trace back to one sample, sequenced in a study of cytomegalovirus exposure and HLA in healthy donors. Clones were sequenced by immunoSEQ multiplex PCR, and TCRdb holds only the in-frame ones, with some missing. This sample carries 120,000 to 150,000 clones, roughly 87% of them seen once, and the ten largest clones take 3.5% to 5.5%. The sample taken for sequencing was PBMCs. These receptors all come from a man aged 18 to 35 in good health and CMV-seropositive.

The chain is built from TRBV6-5 and TRBJ2-5; tentatively, D is TRBD2 (7 bases). Germline CDR1 is MNHEY and CDR2 is SVGAGI. CDR3 length equals 13 residues. The V end lost 0 bases, the J end lost 13 bases, and 15 bases lay between the germline ends. This CDR3 is CASSYSRGGFPYF. The CDR3 nucleotides are TGTGCCAGCAGTTACTCGAGGGGGGGGTTTCCGTACTTC.

This chain connects TRBV9 to TRBJ2-7; 12 nucleotides align to TRBD2. Germline trimming cut 4 bases from V and 6 bases from J; bases unmatched to any gene: 8. Looked up from germline, CDR1 is SGDLS and CDR2 is YYNGEE. This CDR3 is built from 15 residues. CDR3 residues: CASSPSTSGGPEQYF. The DNA of the CDR3 is TGTGCCAGCAGCCCTAGTACTAGCGGGGGGCCCGAGCAGTACTTC.

The V gene is TRBV30, the J gene TRBJ2-6; perhaps TRBD1 as D (5 bases). The V and J ends lost 0 bases and 1 base respectively, with 7 bases between them. Per the germline V gene, CDR1 is GTSNPN and CDR2 is SVGIG (reference sequence). The CDR3 contains 15 residues. CDR3 protein: CAWSVPGSGANVLTF. The CDR3 DNA reads as TGTGCCTGGAGTGTACCAGGGTCTGGGGCCAACGTCCTGACTTTC.

The rearrangement uses TRBV19 and TRBJ1-5; tentative D call: TRBD1 (5 bases). Germline CDR1 reads LNHDA; CDR2 reads SQIVND (reference sequence). Trimming cost V 3 bases and J 4 bases, with 13 bases left between them. The CDR3 is made up of 15 amino acids. CDR3 sequence: CASSMGQPSNQPQHF. The CDR3 DNA follows: TGTGCCAGTAGTATGGGGCAGCCCTCAAATCAGCCCCAGCATTTT.

V gene TRBV7-2 combines with J gene TRBJ2-1, with no clear D. Germline V gene lookup returns CDR1 SGHTA and CDR2 FQGNSA. V gave up 3 bases and J gave up 4 bases, with 10 bases separating them. The CDR3 is 14 residues long. The CDR3 here is CASSFAALYNEQFF. The CDR3 nucleotides are TGTGCCAGCAGCTTTGCGGCTTTGTACAATGAGCAGTTCTTC.

The chain recombines TRBV11-3 with TRBJ2-1, with 7 positions matching TRBD2. In germline, CDR1 is SGHNT, CDR2 YENEEA. The CDR3 has 15 amino acids. With 5 bases clipped from V and 8 bases from J, the junction kept 12 bases outside the gene matches. The CDR3 sequence is CASSPAAGVSDEQFF. CDR3 coding DNA: TGTGCCAGCAGCCCCGCGGCGGGAGTTAGCGATGAGCAGTTCTTC.

This chain uses TRBV6-1 with TRBJ1-3, with D maybe TRBD1 (6 bases). This CDR3 is built from 14 residues. V was cut by 7 bases and J by 2 bases, with 12 bases left in between. Per germline, CDR1 MNHNS and CDR2 SASEGT. The CDR3 bases are TGTGCCAGCACCAAACAGGGTACTGGAAACACCATATATTTT. Its protein is CASTKQGTGNTIYF.

The rearrangement joins TRBV29-1 to TRBJ1-1; weak D call: TRBD1 (5 bases). Germline V lookup: CDR1 SQVTM, CDR2 ANQGSEA. The V and J ends lost 6 bases and 3 bases respectively, with 14 bases between them. The CDR3 consists of 13 residues. The CDR3 bases are TGCAGCGTGGAATTCAGACAGTACACTGAAGCTTTCTTT. Protein product: CSVEFRQYTEAFF.

This clone was detected a few times. The chain is built from TRBV4-2 and TRBJ1-2; the D is unclear. V was trimmed by 0 bases and J by 8 bases, leaving 10 bases between them. The germline V gene encodes CDR1 LGHNA and CDR2 YNFKEQ. The CDR3 consists of 13 residues. The CDR3 loop reads CASSQDTFWGYTF. The CDR3 nucleotides read TGTGCCAGCAGCCAAGATACATTCTGGGGCTACACCTTC.

V is TRBV15 and J is TRBJ1-3; D remains ambiguous. This CDR3 contains 15 residues. V was trimmed by 0 bases and J by 0 bases, leaving 6 bases between them. Germline V gene sequence: CDR1 LNHNV, CDR2 YYDKDF (reference sequence). CDR3 sequence (DNA): TGTGCCACCAGCAGAGATAAGAGCTCTGGAAACACCATATATTTT. Translation: CATSRDKSSGNTIYF.

The V and J genes are TRBV5-4 and TRBJ2-6; D is perhaps TRBD1 (6 bases). The germline V and J ends were trimmed by 7 bases and 0 bases, with 14 bases remaining between them. The CDR3 length is 16 residues. Germline assignment: CDR1 SGHNT and CDR2 YYREEE (reference sequence). The CDR3 protein is CASAGQSPSGANVLTF. DNA of the CDR3: TGTGCCAGCGCCGGACAGTCCCCCTCTGGGGCCAACGTCCTGACTTTC.

The chain is built from TRBV11-2 and TRBJ1-5, with 10 bases aligning to TRBD1. From germline, CDR1 is SGHAT and CDR2 FQNNGV. This CDR3 has 17 amino acids. With V trimmed by 1 base and J by 3 bases, 6 bases remained unmatched. In nucleotides, the CDR3 is TGTGCCAGCAGCTTAGGGGGGACAGGGGCTTACAATCAGCCCCAGCATTTT. Its translation is CASSLGGTGAYNQPQHF.

This chain uses TRBV2 with TRBJ1-1; D is perhaps TRBD1 (5 bases). The CDR3 covers 14 residues. Per germline, CDR1 SNHLY and CDR2 FYNNEI. V was trimmed by 2 bases and J by 3 bases, leaving 10 bases between them. The CDR3 is CASSEQGLDTEAFF. For the CDR3, the DNA is TGTGCCAGCAGTGAACAGGGCCTAGACACTGAAGCTTTCTTT. Complete variable domain (other parts from reference TRBV2 and TRBJ1-1): EPEVTQTPSHQVTQMGQEVILRCVPISNHLYFYWYRQILGQKVEFLVSFYNNEISEKSEIFDDQFSVERPDGSNFTLKIRSTKLEDSAMYFCASSEQGLDTEAFFGQGTRLTVV.

With respect to this clone: This sample includes further DNA sequences coding for the same CDR3. The chain joins TRBV7-9 to TRBJ1-5, with D perhaps TRBD1 (5 bases). The V end was cut by 5 bases, the J end by 2 bases, with 10 bases between. The CDR3 runs 14 residues. Germline CDR1 is SEHNR and CDR2 is FQNEAQ (reference sequence). CDR3 in DNA: TGTGCCAGCAGCCCCGGGGGGGGCAATCAGCCCCAGCATTTT. This translates into CASSPGGGNQPQHF.

This clone was observed at least ten times. The rearrangement links TRBV25-1 to TRBJ2-2, with D uncertain. Trimming left V 3 bases short and J 4 bases short, with 6 bases between. The germline gives CDR1 MGHDK, CDR2 SYGVNS. The CDR3 consists of 13 residues. The CDR3 sequence: CASSDYSTGELFF. CDR3 in DNA: TGTGCCAGCAGTGACTATAGCACCGGGGAGCTGTTTTTT.

The rearrangement joins TRBV2 to TRBJ1-2, with TRBD1 matching over 9 bases. Germline V gives CDR1 SNHLY, CDR2 FYNNEI. With 11 bases clipped from V and 3 bases from J, the junction kept 10 bases outside the gene matches. CDR3 size: 14 residues. The CDR3: CAAQGDRAYYGYTF. The DNA for the CDR3 is TGTGCCGCCCAAGGGGACAGGGCCTACTATGGCTACACCTTC.

The chain is built from TRBV6-5 and TRBJ2-1; 15 nucleotides line up with TRBD2. Per the germline V gene, CDR1 is MNHEY and CDR2 is SVGAGI. V gave up 4 bases and J gave up 8 bases; unmatched junction bases: 6. The CDR3 length is 16 residues. The CDR3 nucleotides are TGTGCCAGCAGTTCCAGGACTAGCGGGAGGGAAGATGAGCAGTTCTTC. Translation gives CASSSRTSGREDEQFF.

This chain links TRBV11-2 with TRBJ1-1; the D is unclear. With 5 bases removed from V and 10 bases from J, the gap between germline ends came to 11 bases. The CDR3 length is 11 residues. Germline V lookup: CDR1 SGHAT, CDR2 FQNNGV. The CDR3 bases are TGTGCCAGCAGCCCCCGGGTCGGAGCTTTCTTT. This codes for CASSPRVGAFF.

The chain employs TRBV18 and TRBJ1-5; 8 bases are shared with TRBD1. CDR1 and CDR2 from the germline V gene are KGHSH and LQKENI. The CDR3 is made up of 15 amino acids. J was trimmed by 7 bases and V by 6 bases; bases with no gene match: 11. This CDR3 reads CASSPGQVLGQPQHF. Written as DNA, the CDR3 is TGTGCCAGCTCTCCGGGACAGGTTCTAGGACAGCCCCAGCATTTT.

This clone was recorded only once. This chain connects TRBV7-2 to TRBJ2-7; TRBD2 matches 12 bases. The germline CDR1 and CDR2 sequences are SGHTA and FQGNSA. V lost 4 bases and J lost 2; bases outside the gene matches: 3. This CDR3 contains 15 residues. DNA for the CDR3: TGTGCCAGCAGCTCACTAGCGGGGGGCCCCTACGAGCAGTACTTC. This translates into CASSSLAGGPYEQYF.

In DNA, the CDR3 is TGTGCCAGCAGCTTGGGGGGACAGTTCAACTATGGCTACACCTTC. Translation gives CASSLGGQFNYGYTF. J is TRBJ1-2 and V is TRBV5-5; TRBD1 agrees at 7 bases. From germline, CDR1 is SGHKS and CDR2 YYEKEE (reference sequence). J gave up 2 bases and V 0 bases, and 4 bases lay outside the gene matches. The CDR3 covers 15 residues. The full variable domain, rest sourced from reference TRBV5-5 and TRBJ1-2, is DAGVTQSPTHLIKTRGQQVTLRCSPISGHKSVSWYQQVLGQGPQFIFQYYEKEERGRGNFPDRFSARQFPNYSSELNVNALLLGDSALYLCASSLGGQFNYGYTFGSGTRLTVV.

The rearrangement joins TRBV5-1 to TRBJ2-7; a weak D match, TRBD1 (5 bases). Trimming shortened V by 0 bases and J by 3 bases, and 13 bases separated the two germline ends. This CDR3 has 15 amino acids. CDR1 is SGHRS, CDR2 YFSETQ, per germline. The CDR3: CASSLGIAGNYEQYF. The CDR3 region has the DNA TGCGCCAGCAGCTTGGGGATAGCAGGGAACTACGAGCAGTACTTC.

V and J are TRBV25-1 and TRBJ2-1; the D is unclear. Trimming removed 5 bases from V and 6 bases from J, with 5 bases in between. This CDR3 has 11 residues. Germline V gene sequence: CDR1 MGHDK, CDR2 SYGVNS. As DNA, the CDR3 is TGTGCCAGCAGTCTAGGCAATGAGCAGTTCTTC. This gives the protein CASSLGNEQFF.

The CDR3 sequence: CASSVGIGRASEQFF. The DNA of the CDR3 is TGTGCCAGCAGCGTAGGTATCGGGAGGGCCTCTGAGCAGTTCTTC. V usage is TRBV9 and J usage is TRBJ2-1, with 8 positions matching TRBD2. V was pared by 0 bases and J by 9 bases, with 8 bases of the junction left unmatched. Germline loops: CDR1 SGDLS, CDR2 YYNGEE. CDR3 length: 15 amino acids.

The genes are TRBV27 and TRBJ1-6; no definite D call. This CDR3 has 16 residues. V shed 6 bases and J shed 3 bases, with 15 bases lying between them. Germline V gene data show CDR1 as MNHEY and CDR2 as SMNVEV (reference sequence). This chain's CDR3 is CASRMDSFYYNSPLHF. DNA for the CDR3: TGTGCCAGCAGGATGGACTCCTTCTACTATAATTCACCCCTCCACTTT.